Below, one T cell receptor (beta chain) is given with its context. The specificity of this receptor is unknown. The record has no base qualities; no much larger clone is one base away. This sample is drawn from a study of blood T cell repertoires in COVID-19 (dated by TCRdb to about 2020). Regarding the research as a whole: Samples covering the acute and convalescent phases of COVID-19 were provided by collaborators in the United States, Italy and Spain. The prospective study material was composed of cDNA or gDNA derived from T cells, B-cell-depleted T cells, or PBMCs. Subjects who had been exposed to COVID-19, were actively infected with it, or had recovered from it provided the deeply sampled blood TCRbeta repertoires that made up the dataset. The repertoires were released in a freely available public database intended as a resource for research on the immune response to SARS-CoV-2. Samples were obtained from the ongoing ImmuneRACE study (first 160 participants) and from over 1,000 subjects provided by 6 global collaborators. The sample metadata nearly always contained a de-identified subject ID, COVID-19 status, age in years and sex. HLA class I and class II types, where available, came from metadata supplied by the sample provider rather than from assay-based typing.

General findings and caveats noted by the study authors: How much clinical and demographic metadata was included differed by source and by participant, and the metadata was provided uncurated.

Enrolling through a virtual design, the prospective study's participants ranged in age from roughly 18 to 90 years and lived across 24 United States geographic areas. In the prospective study, participants were assigned to cohorts based on the clinical history participants reported in a screening survey and a study questionnaire. Recovered participants in ImmuneRACE Cohort 3 were defined as having two consecutive negative NP/OP PCR tests, clearance from a healthcare professional, or resolution of symptoms. In the prospective study, whole blood, serum and a nasopharyngeal or oropharyngeal swab were collected from each participant by mobile phlebotomists. Over a roughly 2-month period, participants in the prospective study had the option of providing additional blood draws and questionnaires. Before DNA extraction, prospective study blood samples were shipped either frozen or at room temperature.

Counted from cysteine to phenylalanine, this CDR3 has 15 amino acids. Only the CDR3 portion is preserved as DNA: 45 bases, with reading frame beginning at the first base. Via the germline V gene, CDR1 is SNHLY and CDR2 FYNNEI. V lost 5 bases and J lost 4 bases; the stretch between them is 14 bases long. TCRbeta CDR3 regions were amplified from genomic DNA by means of the immunoSEQ Assay, a bias-controlled multiplex PCR. The authors' pipeline ran thus. The number of nucleated cells in each sample was estimated by amplification of reference gene primers within the assay. To quantify the absolute abundance of each unique TCRbeta CDR3 rearrangement, sequence reads were collapsed and filtered. For each sample, productive Simpson clonality was calculated as the square root of Simpson's diversity index over productive rearrangements. The table was pulled from immuneACCESS by TCRdb, which kept in-frame rearrangements only. Such tables lose some clones; where checked, under half of the loss comes from unresolved V genes, and the rest has no known cause. V, J and clone size derive from that table, while D and trimming were established from the DNA sequence. This sample is represented by over 350,000 clones; more than 70% of them were singletons. The biggest ten clones account for more than 0.95% of the sample.

This clonotype originated in a woman under 30 who had recovered from COVID-19. The chain couples TRBV2 to TRBJ1-4, with TRBD1 tentatively as D gene (5 bases match). Sequenced input: PBMCs or T cells enriched from blood (not recorded which). The DNA sequence follows: TGTGCCAGCAGTCCTATTGGGGGACTTAATGAAAAACTGTTTTTT. Its amino acids are CASSPIGGLNEKLFF.